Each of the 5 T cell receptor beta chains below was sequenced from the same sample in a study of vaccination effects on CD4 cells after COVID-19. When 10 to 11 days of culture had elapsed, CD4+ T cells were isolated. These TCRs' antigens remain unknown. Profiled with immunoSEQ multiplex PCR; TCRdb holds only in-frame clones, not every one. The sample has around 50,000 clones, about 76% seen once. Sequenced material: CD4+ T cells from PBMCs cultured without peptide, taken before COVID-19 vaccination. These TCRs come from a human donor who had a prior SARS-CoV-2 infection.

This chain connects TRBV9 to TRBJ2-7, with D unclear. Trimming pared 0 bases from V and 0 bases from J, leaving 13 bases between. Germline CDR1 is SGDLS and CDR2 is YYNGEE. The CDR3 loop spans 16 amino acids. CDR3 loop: CASSVGAYRSSYEQYF. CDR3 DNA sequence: TGTGCCAGCAGCGTAGGGGCGTACAGAAGCTCCTACGAGCAGTACTTC.

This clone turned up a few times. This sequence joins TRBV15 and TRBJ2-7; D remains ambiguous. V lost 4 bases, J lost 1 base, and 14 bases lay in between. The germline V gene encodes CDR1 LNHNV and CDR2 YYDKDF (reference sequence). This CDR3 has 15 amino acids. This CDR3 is CATSNPGIFSYEQYF. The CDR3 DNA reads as TGTGCCACCAGCAACCCAGGTATTTTTTCCTACGAGCAGTACTTC.

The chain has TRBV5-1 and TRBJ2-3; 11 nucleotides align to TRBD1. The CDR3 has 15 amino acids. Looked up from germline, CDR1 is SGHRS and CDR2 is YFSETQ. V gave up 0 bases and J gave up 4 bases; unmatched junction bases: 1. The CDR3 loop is CASSLGTGGPDTQYF. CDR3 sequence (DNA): TGCGCCAGCAGCTTGGGGACAGGGGGCCCAGATACGCAGTATTTT.

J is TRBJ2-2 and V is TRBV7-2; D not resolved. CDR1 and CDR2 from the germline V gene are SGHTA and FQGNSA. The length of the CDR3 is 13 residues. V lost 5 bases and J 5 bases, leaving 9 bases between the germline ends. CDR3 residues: CASSPAVTGELFF. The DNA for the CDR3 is TGTGCCAGCAGCCCCGCGGTAACCGGGGAGCTGTTTTTT.

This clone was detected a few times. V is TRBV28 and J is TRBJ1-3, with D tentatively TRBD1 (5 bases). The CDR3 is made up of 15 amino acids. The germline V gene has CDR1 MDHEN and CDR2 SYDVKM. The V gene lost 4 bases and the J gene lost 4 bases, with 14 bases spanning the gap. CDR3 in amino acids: CASSSGGASGNTIYF. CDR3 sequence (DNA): TGTGCCAGCAGTTCGGGCGGGGCTTCAGGAAACACCATATATTTT.